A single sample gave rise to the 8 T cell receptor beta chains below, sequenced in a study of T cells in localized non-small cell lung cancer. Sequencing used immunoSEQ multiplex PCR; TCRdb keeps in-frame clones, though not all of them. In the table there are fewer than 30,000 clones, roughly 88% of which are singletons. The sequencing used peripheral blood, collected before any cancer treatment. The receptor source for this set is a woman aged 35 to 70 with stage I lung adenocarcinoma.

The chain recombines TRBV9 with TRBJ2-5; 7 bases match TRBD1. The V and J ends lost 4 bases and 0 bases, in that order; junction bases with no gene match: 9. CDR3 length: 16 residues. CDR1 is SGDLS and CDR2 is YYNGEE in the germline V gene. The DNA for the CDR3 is TGTGCCAGCAGCCCACCCCCCGGGACAGACCAAGAGACCCAGTACTTC. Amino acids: CASSPPPGTDQETQYF.

The CDR3 DNA reads TGTGCCAGCAGCCGGGGAGCTTCAAGGGGTACAGATACGCAGTATTTT. Translating it yields CASSRGASRGTDTQYF. The V and J genes are TRBV2 and TRBJ2-3, with D perhaps TRBD1 or TRBD2 (5 bases each). CDR1 and CDR2 from the germline V gene are SNHLY and FYNNEI. The CDR3 runs 16 residues. Between the trimmed V and J ends, which lost 6 bases and 3 bases, there was a span of 19 bases.

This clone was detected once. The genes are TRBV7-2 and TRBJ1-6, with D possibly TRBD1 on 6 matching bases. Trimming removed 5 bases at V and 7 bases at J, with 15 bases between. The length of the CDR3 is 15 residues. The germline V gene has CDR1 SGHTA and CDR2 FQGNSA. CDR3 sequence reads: CASSPRGGGNSPLHF. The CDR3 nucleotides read TGTGCCAGCAGCCCTCGTGGAGGGGGGAATTCACCCCTCCACTTT.

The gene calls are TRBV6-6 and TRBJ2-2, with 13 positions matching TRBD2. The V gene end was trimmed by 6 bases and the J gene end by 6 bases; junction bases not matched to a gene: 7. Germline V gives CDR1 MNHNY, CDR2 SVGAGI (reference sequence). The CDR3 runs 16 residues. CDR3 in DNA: TGTGCCAGCAGCCGAACGACTAGCGGGGGGCCCGGGGAGCTGTTTTTT. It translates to CASSRTTSGGPGELFF.

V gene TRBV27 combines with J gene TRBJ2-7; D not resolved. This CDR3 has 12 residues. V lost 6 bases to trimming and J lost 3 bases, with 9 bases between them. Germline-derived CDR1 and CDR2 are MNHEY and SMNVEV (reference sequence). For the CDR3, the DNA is TGTGCCAGCAGAGCCTCTAACTACGAGCAGTACTTC. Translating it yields CASRASNYEQYF.

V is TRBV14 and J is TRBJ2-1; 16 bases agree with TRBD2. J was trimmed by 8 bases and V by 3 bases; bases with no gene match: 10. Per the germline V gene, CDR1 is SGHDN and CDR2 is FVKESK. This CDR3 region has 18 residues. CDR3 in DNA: TGTGCCAGCAGCCAGGTTATGGGGACTAGCGGGAGGGGAGATGAGCAGTTCTTC. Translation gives CASSQVMGTSGRGDEQFF.

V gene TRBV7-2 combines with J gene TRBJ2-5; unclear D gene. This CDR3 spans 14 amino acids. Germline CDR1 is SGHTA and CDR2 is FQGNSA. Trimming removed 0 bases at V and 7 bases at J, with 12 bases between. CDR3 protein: CASSLAQALGTQYF. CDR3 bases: TGTGCCAGCAGCTTAGCGCAGGCCCTAGGGACCCAGTACTTC.

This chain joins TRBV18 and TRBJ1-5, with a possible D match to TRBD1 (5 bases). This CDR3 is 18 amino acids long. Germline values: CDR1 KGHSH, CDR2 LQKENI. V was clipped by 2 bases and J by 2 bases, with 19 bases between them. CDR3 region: CASSPFGWGRSGNQPQHF. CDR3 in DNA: TGTGCCAGCTCACCATTTGGATGGGGGAGGTCCGGCAATCAGCCCCAGCATTTT.